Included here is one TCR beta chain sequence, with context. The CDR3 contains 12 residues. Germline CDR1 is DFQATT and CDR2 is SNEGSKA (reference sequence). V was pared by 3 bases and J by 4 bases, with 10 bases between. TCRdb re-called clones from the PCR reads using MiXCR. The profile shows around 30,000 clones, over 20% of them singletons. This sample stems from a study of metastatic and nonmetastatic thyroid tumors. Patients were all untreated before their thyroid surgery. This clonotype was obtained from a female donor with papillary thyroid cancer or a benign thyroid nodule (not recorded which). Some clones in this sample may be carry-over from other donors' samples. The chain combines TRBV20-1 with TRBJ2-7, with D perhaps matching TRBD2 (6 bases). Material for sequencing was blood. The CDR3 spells CSARGLAYEQYF. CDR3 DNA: TGCAGTGCTAGGGGCCTAGCGTACGAGCAGTACTTC.